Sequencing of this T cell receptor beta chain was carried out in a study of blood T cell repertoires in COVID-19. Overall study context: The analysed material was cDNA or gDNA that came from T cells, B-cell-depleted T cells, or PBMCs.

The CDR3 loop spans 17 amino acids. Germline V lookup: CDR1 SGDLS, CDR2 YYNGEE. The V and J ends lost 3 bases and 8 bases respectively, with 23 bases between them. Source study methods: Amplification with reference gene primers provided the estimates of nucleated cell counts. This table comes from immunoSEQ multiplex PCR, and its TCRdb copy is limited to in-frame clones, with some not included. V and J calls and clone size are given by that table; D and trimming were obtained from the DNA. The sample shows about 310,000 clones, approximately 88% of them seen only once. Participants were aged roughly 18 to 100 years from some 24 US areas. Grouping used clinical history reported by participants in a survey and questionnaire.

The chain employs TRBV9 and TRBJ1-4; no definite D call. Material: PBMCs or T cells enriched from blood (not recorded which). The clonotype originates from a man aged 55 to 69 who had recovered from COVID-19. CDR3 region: CASSATPSGIGGEKLFF. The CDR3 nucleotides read TGTGCCAGCAGCGCAACCCCCTCCGGGATAGGCGGAGAAAAACTGTTTTTT.